This passage covers 31 T cell receptor beta chains from one sample sequenced in a study of technical replicates of blood from several donors. Clones were sequenced by immunoSEQ multiplex PCR, and TCRdb holds only the in-frame ones, with some missing. The top ten hold more than 0.35% of the sample, which has nearly 95,000 clones, roughly 95% seen once. Sequencing was performed on T cells isolated from PBMCs. The receptor source for this set is a human donor in good health.

The chain employs TRBV28 and TRBJ1-5; the D gene is possibly TRBD1 (5 bases). The germline V gene encodes CDR1 MDHEN and CDR2 SYDVKM. The CDR3 loop spans 18 amino acids. V gave up 3 bases and J gave up 5 bases, with 23 bases separating them. This chain's CDR3 is CASSFFSAKGMMYQPQHF. CDR3 DNA sequence: TGTGCCAGCAGTTTCTTTTCGGCAAAGGGGATGATGTATCAGCCCCAGCATTTT. Full variable domain (missing parts from reference TRBV28 and TRBJ1-5): DVKVTQSSRYLVKRTGEKVFLECVQDMDHENMFWYRQDPGLGLRLIYFSYDVKMKEKGDIPEGYSVSREKKERFSLILESASTNQTSMYLCASSFFSAKGMMYQPQHFGDGTRLSIL.

J is TRBJ2-5 and V is TRBV4-2, with a weak D call TRBD2 (6 bases). CDR3 length equals 13 residues. Trimming cost V 0 bases and J 9 bases, with 11 bases left between them. Germline-derived CDR1 and CDR2 are LGHNA and YNFKEQ. This CDR3 is CASSQDGGSAQYF. The CDR3 DNA follows: TGTGCCAGCAGCCAAGATGGGGGGTCGGCCCAGTACTTC.

In the case of this clone: The same CDR3 also results from other DNA sequences found in this sample. The chain joins TRBV5-1 to TRBJ1-1, with D maybe TRBD1 (5 bases). The CDR3 is 13 amino acids. V was clipped by 4 bases and J by 11 bases, with 18 bases between them. Germline assignment: CDR1 SGHRS and CDR2 YFSETQ. CDR3 sequence reads: CASSPGLPLEAFF. The CDR3 DNA reads as TGCGCCAGCAGCCCGGGACTCCCTCTTGAGGCTTTCTTT. Complete variable domain (other parts from reference TRBV5-1 and TRBJ1-1): KAGVTQTPRYLIKTRGQQVTLSCSPISGHRSVSWYQQTPGQGLQFLFEYFSETQRNKGNFPGRFSGRQFSNSRSEMNVSTLELGDSALYLCASSPGLPLEAFFGQGTRLTVV.

This clone showed up just a few times. The J gene is TRBJ1-1, the V gene TRBV28; 7 bases match TRBD1. The CDR3 runs 14 residues. Trimming removed 1 base from V and 4 bases from J; junction bases left unmatched: 3. Germline V gene sequence: CDR1 MDHEN, CDR2 SYDVKM. The CDR3: CASSLLTGATEAFF. The DNA of the CDR3 is TGTGCCAGCAGTTTATTAACAGGGGCCACTGAAGCTTTCTTT.

The rearrangement uses TRBV27 and TRBJ2-1, with 12 bases fitting TRBD2. The germline V gene has CDR1 MNHEY and CDR2 SMNVEV (reference sequence). The CDR3 spans 19 residues. With 5 bases clipped from V and 7 bases from J, the junction kept 18 bases outside the gene matches. The CDR3 nucleotides are TGTGCCAGCAGTCTCCAACGAACCACGACTAGCGGGAGTGGGAATGAGCAGTTCTTC. It specifies CASSLQRTTTSGSGNEQFF.

This chain joins TRBV5-1 and TRBJ1-2, with TRBD1 matching over 8 bases. The V and J ends lost 0 bases and 4 bases, in that order; junction bases with no gene match: 5. The CDR3 spans 15 residues. The germline CDR1 and CDR2 sequences are SGHRS and YFSETQ. The DNA for the CDR3 is TGCGCCAGCAGCTTGGGGAGGACAGGGATCTATGGCTACACCTTC. It translates to CASSLGRTGIYGYTF.

This clone was detected once. The rearrangement joins TRBV7-3 to TRBJ2-1, with TRBD1 identical over 9 bases. The CDR3 covers 15 residues. Germline lookup yields CDR1 SGHTA and CDR2 FQGTGA. V shed 2 bases and J 6 bases; nucleotides not matched to a gene: 5. The CDR3 DNA sequence: TGTGCCAGCAGCTTACTGACAGGGGGGACCAATGAGCAGTTCTTC. Protein sequence: CASSLLTGGTNEQFF.

The rearrangement uses TRBV19 and TRBJ2-1; 8 bases are a match to TRBD1. V was clipped by 7 bases and J by 4 bases; unmatched bases: 18. The CDR3 totals 18 residues. Germline loops: CDR1 LNHDA, CDR2 SQIVND (reference sequence). CDR3 sequence (DNA): TGTGCCAGTAATCAGGGGGCGTTTAGTGCTATAAGGTACAATGAGCAGTTCTTC. Amino acid sequence: CASNQGAFSAIRYNEQFF.

This clone has a single count. This chain links TRBV27 with TRBJ1-5; the D is unclear. Trimming took 6 bases from V and 1 from J, leaving 7 bases between them. The CDR3 sequence is 13 residues long. Germline-derived CDR1 and CDR2 are MNHEY and SMNVEV (reference sequence). CDR3 sequence reads: CASSTYSNQPQHF. Written as DNA, the CDR3 is TGTGCCAGCAGCACCTACAGCAATCAGCCCCAGCATTTT.

This chain links TRBV13 with TRBJ2-1, with 10 nucleotides matching TRBD2. J gave up 7 bases and V 4 bases, and 7 bases lay outside the gene matches. Germline CDR1 PRHDT, CDR2 FYEKMQ (reference sequence). This CDR3 is built from 15 residues. CDR3 sequence reads: CASSYLAGVGNEQFF. CDR3 DNA: TGTGCCAGCAGCTATCTAGCGGGAGTGGGGAATGAGCAGTTCTTC.

The chain recombines TRBV19 with TRBJ2-1; D possibly corresponds to TRBD2 (6 bases). V lost 6 bases and J 7 bases, leaving 28 bases between the germline ends. The CDR3 is 18 residues long. CDR1 and CDR2 (germline): LNHDA, SQIVND (reference sequence). CDR3 coding DNA: TGTGCCAGTAGCCACTTGGAGGGGACGGGAGTTTCTGGGAATGAGCAGTTCTTC. It translates to CASSHLEGTGVSGNEQFF.

The CDR3 region is CASSSYYRGHMNTEAFF. CDR3 DNA: TGTGCCAGCAGTTCGTACTACAGGGGCCACATGAACACTGAAGCTTTCTTT. The chain links TRBV28 to TRBJ1-1; 7 nucleotides agree with TRBD1. From germline, CDR1 is MDHEN and CDR2 SYDVKM. V gave up 4 bases and J gave up 0 bases; unmatched junction bases: 11. The CDR3 extends over 17 amino acids.

CDR3 DNA sequence: TGTGCCACTATGACTTCCCCGGGACAGGGGGGTGCAGATACGCAGTATTTT. Its protein is CATMTSPGQGGADTQYF. The rearrangement links TRBV28 to TRBJ2-3; the match to TRBD1 covers 11 bases. The CDR3 has 17 residues. V lost 10 bases, J lost 4 bases, and 16 bases stayed unmatched. Germline V gene sequence: CDR1 MDHEN, CDR2 SYDVKM.

This clone was found once. The V and J genes are TRBV28 and TRBJ1-2; D perhaps matches TRBD1 (5 bases). Germline V CDR1 and CDR2: MDHEN, SYDVKM. Trimming removed 5 bases at V and 4 bases at J, with 14 bases between. The CDR3 has 14 residues. This chain's CDR3 is CASSPRQTSYGYTF. The CDR3 DNA sequence: TGTGCCAGCAGTCCTAGACAGACTTCCTATGGCTACACCTTC.

The chain is built from TRBV4-1 and TRBJ2-5, with TRBD1 identical over 10 bases. V was clipped by 4 bases and J by 5 bases; unmatched bases: 7. The germline CDR1 and CDR2 sequences are MGHRA and YSYEKL. The CDR3 consists of 15 residues. The CDR3 nucleotides read TGCGCCAGCAGCCTAGATGGGACAGGGGATGAGACCCAGTACTTC. Its protein is CASSLDGTGDETQYF.

The chain combines TRBV14 with TRBJ2-1; TRBD1 matches at 10 bases. CDR3 size: 20 residues. The ends lost 0 bases at V and 0 bases at J; junction bases unmatched: 11. In germline, CDR1 is SGHDN, CDR2 FVKESK. CDR3 sequence (DNA): TGTGCCAGCAGCCAAGAATTTGGGACAGGGGTTTTCAGCTCCTACAATGAGCAGTTCTTC. Residues: CASSQEFGTGVFSSYNEQFF. Drawing the rest from reference TRBV14 and TRBJ2-1, the complete variable domain is EAGVTQFPSHSVIEKGQTVTLRCDPISGHDNLYWYRRVMGKEIKFLLHFVKESKQDESGMPNNRFLAERTGGTYSTLKVQPAELEDSGVYFCASSQEFGTGVFSSYNEQFFGPGTRLTVL.

The chain joins TRBV2 to TRBJ1-2; D is possibly TRBD1 (5 bases). The CDR3 is made up of 13 amino acids. V was cut by 2 bases and J by 8 bases, with 12 bases left in between. The germline V gene has CDR1 SNHLY and CDR2 FYNNEI. CDR3 loop: CASSEQGSRGYTF. DNA for the CDR3: TGTGCCAGCAGTGAACAGGGAAGTAGAGGCTACACCTTC.

The chain joins TRBV18 to TRBJ2-3, with TRBD2 matching 7 bases. V dropped 2 bases and J dropped 3; count of bases not matched to a gene: 2. CDR1 is KGHSH, CDR2 LQKENI, per germline. This CDR3 is built from 14 residues. CDR3 loop: CASSPGEGTDTQYF. In DNA, the CDR3 is TGTGCCAGCTCACCAGGGGAGGGAACAGATACGCAGTATTTT.

J is TRBJ2-7 and V is TRBV10-3; TRBD1 matches at 9 bases. Germline assignment: CDR1 ENHRY and CDR2 SYGVKD. The CDR3 runs to 14 residues. V trimming: 4 bases; J trimming: 4 bases; junction bases outside the gene matches: 5. CDR3 sequence (DNA): TGTGCCATCAGTGTTCAACAGGGGGCTTACGAGCAGTACTTC. Translated, it gives CAISVQQGAYEQYF.

V usage is TRBV6-1 and J usage is TRBJ1-3; D gene uncertain. The CDR3 covers 15 residues. Per germline, CDR1 MNHNS and CDR2 SASEGT. Trimming removed 4 bases at V and 0 bases at J, with 10 bases between. The CDR3 reads CASSGLILSGNTIYF. In DNA form, the CDR3 reads TGTGCCAGCAGTGGTTTAATACTCTCTGGAAACACCATATATTTT.

The chain couples TRBV12-5 to TRBJ2-3; 7 bases fit TRBD1. The J segment lost 7 bases and the V segment lost 7 bases, leaving 11 bases of the junction unmatched. CDR1 and CDR2 from the germline V gene are LGHNT and FRNRAP. This CDR3 region has 14 residues. The CDR3 DNA sequence: TGTGCTAGTGTTCCGATGACAGGGTCAAATACGCAGTATTTT. Encoded protein: CASVPMTGSNTQYF.

The rearrangement links TRBV10-3 to TRBJ1-5; tentatively, D is TRBD1 (6 bases). In germline, CDR1 is ENHRY, CDR2 SYGVKD. The CDR3 extends over 14 amino acids. Trimming shortened V by 6 bases and J by 8 bases, and 17 bases separated the two germline ends. CDR3 loop: CAIRSGGDWEPQHF. CDR3 bases: TGTGCCATCAGGTCGGGGGGCGATTGGGAGCCCCAGCATTTT.

The chain is built from TRBV10-1 and TRBJ2-7; 7 bases match TRBD1. Germline V gene lookup returns CDR1 WNHNN and CDR2 SYGVQD (reference sequence). Losses at the gene ends were 5 bases for V and 5 bases for J; bases not matched to a gene: 9. The CDR3 covers 14 residues. CDR3 loop: CASSPWTGFHEQYF. DNA of the CDR3: TGCGCCAGCAGTCCGTGGACAGGTTTTCACGAGCAGTACTTC.

The chain couples TRBV10-3 to TRBJ1-5, with D perhaps TRBD1 (6 bases). This CDR3 region has 13 residues. V was clipped by 3 bases and J by 6 bases, with 9 bases between them. Germline values: CDR1 ENHRY, CDR2 SYGVKD. CDR3 sequence reads: CAISDAGVQPQHF. The CDR3 DNA reads as TGTGCCATCAGTGACGCAGGGGTTCAGCCCCAGCATTTT.

The chain couples TRBV27 to TRBJ1-4; 9 bases agree with TRBD1. CDR1 is MNHEY, CDR2 SMNVEV, per germline (reference sequence). Unmatched junction bases numbered 1, after V lost 6 bases and J lost 5 bases. There are 13 residues in the CDR3. CDR3 bases: TGTGCCAGCAGGACAGGGGGGAATGAAAAACTGTTTTTT. Protein product: CASRTGGNEKLFF.

This clone was recorded only once. DNA for the CDR3: TGTGCCAGCAGAGACAGAGATAAGAACACTGAAGCTTTCTTT. It yields the protein CASRDRDKNTEAFF. The V gene is TRBV27, the J gene TRBJ1-1; TRBD1 might be the D (5 bases). The germline V gene has CDR1 MNHEY and CDR2 SMNVEV (reference sequence). The CDR3 runs 14 residues. V was cut by 6 bases and J by 1 base, with 12 bases left in between.

The V call is TRBV7-9, the J call TRBJ2-5; D is uncertain. In germline, CDR1 is SEHNR, CDR2 FQNEAQ (reference sequence). The CDR3 length is 13 residues. V lost 4 bases, J lost 4 bases, and 10 bases lay in between. The CDR3 region is CASSYIAPETQYF. DNA for the CDR3: TGTGCCAGCAGCTATATAGCACCAGAGACCCAGTACTTC.

The chain links TRBV19 to TRBJ1-2; D gene uncertain. The CDR3 is 13 residues long. V lost 6 bases and J 1 base, leaving 9 bases between the germline ends. CDR1 LNHDA and CDR2 SQIVND come from the germline V gene (reference sequence). This chain's CDR3 is CASSDLDNYGYTF. Here the CDR3 DNA reads TGTGCCAGTAGCGACCTAGATAACTATGGCTACACCTTC.

The chain recombines TRBV10-3 with TRBJ1-1; 7 nucleotides line up with TRBD1. Germline values: CDR1 ENHRY, CDR2 SYGVKD. The CDR3 consists of 14 residues. V lost 3 bases to trimming and J lost 4 bases; unmatched junction nucleotides: 5. The CDR3 reads CAISDYRGVTEAFF. CDR3 DNA sequence: TGTGCCATCAGTGATTACAGGGGTGTCACTGAAGCTTTCTTT.

The chain recombines TRBV5-4 with TRBJ2-5; 7 nucleotides align to TRBD2. After removal of 3 bases from V and 2 bases from J, the junction contained 4 bases not matched to a gene. The CDR3 length is 14 residues. Per germline, CDR1 SGHNT and CDR2 YYREEE (reference sequence). CDR3 bases: TGTGCCAGCAGCTATACTAGCGTACAAGAGACCCAGTACTTC. Protein sequence: CASSYTSVQETQYF.

J is TRBJ2-7 and V is TRBV29-1, with 8 positions matching TRBD2. There are 13 residues in the CDR3. CDR1 is SQVTM, CDR2 ANQGSEA, per germline. After removal of 7 bases from V and 0 bases from J, the junction contained 5 bases not matched to a gene. The CDR3 sequence: CSALAGPSYEQYF. For the CDR3, the DNA is TGCAGCGCCTTAGCGGGGCCCTCCTACGAGCAGTACTTC.